Below are 4 T cell receptor beta chains sequenced from a single sample in a study of blood T cell repertoires in COVID-19. Using immunoSEQ multiplex PCR, the repertoire was profiled, and TCRdb retains in-frame clones only, with some absent. The table lists about 350,000 clones, roughly 90% of them singletons, with roughly 0.94% in the top ten. Sequenced material: PBMCs or T cells enriched from blood (not recorded which). The source is a woman in her 30s who had recovered from COVID-19.

This clone was detected a few times. The rearrangement joins TRBV7-2 to TRBJ2-7, with 9 nucleotides matching TRBD1. The CDR3 contains 15 residues. J gave up 2 bases and V 5 bases, and 7 bases lay outside the gene matches. The germline V gene encodes CDR1 SGHTA and CDR2 FQGNSA. CDR3 amino acids: CASSRLTGGTYEQYF. The CDR3 DNA follows: TGTGCCAGCAGCCGCCTCACAGGGGGCACCTACGAGCAGTACTTC.

The chain recombines TRBV6-1 with TRBJ2-1, with TRBD1 matching over 9 bases. This CDR3 has 15 amino acids. The germline gives CDR1 MNHNS, CDR2 SASEGT. The trim removed 2 bases at V and 4 bases at J, leaving 3 bases unmatched. CDR3 sequence (DNA): TGTGCCAGCAGTGAAAGGGACAGGGTGTACAATGAGCAGTTCTTC. This sequence encodes CASSERDRVYNEQFF.

This rearrangement joins TRBV27 to TRBJ1-4; possibly TRBD1 for D (6 bases). Germline-derived CDR1 and CDR2 are MNHEY and SMNVEV (reference sequence). V gave up 5 bases and J gave up 5 bases, with 12 bases separating them. This CDR3 is 14 amino acids long. CDR3 in DNA: TGTGCCAGCAGTGACGACAGGAGGAATGAAAAACTGTTTTTT. Its translation: CASSDDRRNEKLFF.

The chain is built from TRBV6-1 and TRBJ2-3, with TRBD2 matching over 7 bases. Germline V gives CDR1 MNHNS, CDR2 SASEGT. The CDR3 extends over 14 amino acids. V was clipped by 1 base and J by 2 bases; unmatched bases: 0. This chain's CDR3 is CASSEGDYTDTQYF. CDR3 in DNA: TGTGCCAGCAGTGAAGGGGACTACACAGATACGCAGTATTTT.